Detailed here is one T cell receptor (beta chain). This entry is derived from a study of shared clonotypes between healthy human individuals. Some clones are missing from TCRdb's copy, which holds only in-frame ones; the method was immunoSEQ multiplex PCR. The table includes roughly 1,500,000 clones, 98% to 99% detected once. The CDR3 loop spans 15 amino acids. Trimming pared 5 bases from V and 8 bases from J, leaving 18 bases between. Germline CDR1 and CDR2: MNHEY and SVGAGI. The material sequenced was naive CD4+ T cells sorted from blood. Subset of the sample: CD45RA+ positively selected. This receptor was obtained from a man aged 25 to 45 in good health. The chain couples TRBV6-5 to TRBJ1-4; a possible D gene is TRBD1 (5 bases). The CDR3 region has the DNA TGTGCCAGCAGTGTACAGGTCGGGGTCAGGGAAAAACTGTTTTTT. It is translated as CASSVQVGVREKLFF.